This T cell receptor beta chain was recorded in a study of regulatory T cells in long-lasting Graves disease. The time point was: newly diagnosed GD, antithyroid drugs for less than 3 months. RNA extracted from PBMCs served as the sequencing template. Building the TCR beta libraries relied on iRepertoire HTBI primers, and CDR3 regions underwent Arm-PCR. TCRdb reprocessed the multiplex PCR reads with MiXCR, giving one entry per CDR3 protein. The data hold roughly 420,000 distinct CDR3 sequences, with about 16% observed a single time. About this clonotype: Its antigen is still unknown.

Germline CDR1 and CDR2: DFQATT and SNEGSKA (reference sequence). The CDR3 extends over 13 amino acids. Trimming stripped 1 base from V and 8 bases from J, with 12 bases between. General study results and limits: Between persistent patients, 2,500 to 3,500 public clonotypes were shared, exceeding the 966 shared between new patients.

This same sample was also part of a study on T cells in Graves' hyperthyroidism and ophthalmopathy. That source reports: Graves' hyperthyroidism was deemed stable given no ophthalmopathy progression within 18 months.

The specimen comprised peripheral blood mononuclear cells (PBMCs), sampled at new diagnosis, from a patient treated with antithyroid drugs. The rearrangement links TRBV20-1 to TRBJ2-4; possibly TRBD1 or TRBD2 for D (5 bases each). The receptor was isolated from a woman under 40 with Graves disease. CDR3 sequence reads: CSARARERHIQYF. The CDR3, as DNA: TGCAGTGCTAGAGCCAGGGAGAGACACATTCAGTACTTC.